The 14 T cell receptor beta chains listed next were all sequenced from one sample in a study of radiotherapy plus CTLA-4 blockade in lung cancer. Clones were read by immunoSEQ multiplex PCR, and TCRdb kept only the in-frame ones, dropping some. The sample carries approximately 69,000 clones, approximately 80% recorded once. This specimen consisted of peripheral blood, obtained from a patient treated with radiotherapy plus ipilimumab. The origin of the receptors is a human donor with non-small cell lung cancer who had a complete response to radiotherapy plus ipilimumab.

The chain couples TRBV27 to TRBJ1-2; D remains unclear. The CDR3 extends over 14 amino acids. Germline V gene lookup returns CDR1 MNHEY and CDR2 SMNVEV (reference sequence). Trimming pared 3 bases from V and 4 bases from J, leaving 12 bases between. CDR3 loop: CASSLATSGYGYTF. DNA for the CDR3: TGTGCCAGCAGTTTGGCCACTTCGGGCTATGGCTACACCTTC.

The V and J genes are TRBV18 and TRBJ2-7; TRBD1 might be the D (5 bases). The CDR3 loop spans 13 amino acids. Germline V CDR1 and CDR2: KGHSH, LQKENI. V shed 6 bases and J shed 1 base, with 10 bases lying between them. CDR3 nucleotide sequence: TGTGCCAGCTCCCTTGACAGATCCTACGAGCAGTACGTC. It yields the protein CASSLDRSYEQYV.

This sequence joins TRBV25-1 and TRBJ1-3; no clear D. Germline values: CDR1 MGHDK, CDR2 SYGVNS. The CDR3 spans 15 residues. Trimming left V 1 base short and J 0 bases short, with 7 bases between. The CDR3, as DNA: TGTGCCAGCAGTGAATCGGGGAACTCTGGAAACACCATATATTTT. This encodes CASSESGNSGNTIYF.

The rearrangement uses TRBV5-4 and TRBJ1-1, with D unclear. V gave up 3 bases and J gave up 5 bases, with 8 bases separating them. This CDR3 has 12 amino acids. CDR1 is SGHNT, CDR2 YYREEE, per germline (reference sequence). The CDR3 loop reads CASSSPITEAFF. The CDR3 bases are TGTGCCAGCAGCTCCCCAATTACTGAAGCTTTCTTT.

The chain uses TRBV19 and TRBJ2-3; no firm D call. The CDR3 covers 14 residues. Looked up from germline, CDR1 is LNHDA and CDR2 is SQIVND (reference sequence). V was cut by 6 bases and J by 0 bases, with 10 bases left in between. The CDR3 nucleotides are TGTGCCAGTAGACGTTTAGGGAGCACAGATACGCAGTATTTT. Translation: CASRRLGSTDTQYF.

The chain couples TRBV7-9 to TRBJ2-7; a weak D match, TRBD1 (6 bases). The CDR3 has 14 amino acids. V lost 5 bases, J lost 2 bases, and 13 bases lay in between. Germline V lookup: CDR1 SEHNR, CDR2 FQNEAQ (reference sequence). CDR3 sequence (DNA): TGTGCCAGCAGCCCACGGGACATAGCCTACGAGCAGTACTTC. Translation gives CASSPRDIAYEQYF.

The genes are TRBV6-5 and TRBJ1-4; weak D call: TRBD1 (5 bases). This CDR3 contains 13 residues. The ends were cut back, 6 bases at V and 8 bases at J, with 13 bases in the middle. Germline CDR1 and CDR2: MNHEY and SVGAGI. The CDR3 bases are TGTGCCAGCAGCCAAAGGGGAGACGAAAAACTGTTTTTT. Its protein product is CASSQRGDEKLFF.

This chain connects TRBV29-1 to TRBJ2-1; D is uncertain. The CDR3 consists of 14 residues. Germline values: CDR1 SQVTM, CDR2 ANQGSEA. V lost 5 bases, J lost 2 bases, and 13 bases lay in between. The CDR3 loop reads CSVTQTRAYNEQFF. In nucleotides, the CDR3 is TGCAGCGTTACTCAAACTCGGGCCTACAATGAGCAGTTCTTC.

This rearrangement joins TRBV18 to TRBJ1-5; D gene ambiguous. In germline, CDR1 is KGHSH, CDR2 LQKENI. Between the trimmed V and J ends, which lost 3 bases and 0 bases, there was a span of 9 bases. The CDR3 is 15 residues long. Here the CDR3 DNA reads TGTGCCAGCTCACCGTTACAGTTTAGCAATCAGCCCCAGCATTTT. This codes for CASSPLQFSNQPQHF.

This chain joins TRBV5-1 and TRBJ2-1; TRBD2 matches 12 bases. Per the germline V gene, CDR1 is SGHRS and CDR2 is YFSETQ. This CDR3 is built from 19 residues. The V segment lost 2 bases and the J segment 4 bases; nucleotides outside the gene matches: 13. The CDR3 DNA sequence: TGCGCCAGCAGCTTCCCCGGGACTAGCGGGCCGGCGTTATACAATGAGCAGTTCTTC. Amino acids: CASSFPGTSGPALYNEQFF.

With regard to this clone: At one end, the junction sequence differs from germline, possibly due to a read error. This sample includes further DNA sequences coding for the same CDR3. The CDR3 region is CASLWDFNTEAFF. The CDR3 region has the DNA TGTGCCAGCCTATGGGACTTCAACACTGAGGCTTTCTTT. The chain is built from TRBV2 and TRBJ1-1; D possibly corresponds to TRBD1 (5 bases). This CDR3 spans 13 amino acids. Germline loops: CDR1 SNHLY, CDR2 FYNNEI. The full variable domain, with the rest looked up from reference TRBV2 and TRBJ1-1, is EPEVTQTPSHQVTQMGQEVILRCVPISNHLYFYWYRQILGQKVEFLVSFYNNEISEKSEIFDDQFSVERPDGSNFTLKIRSTKLEDSAMYFCASLWDFNTEAFFGQGTRLTVV.

The rearrangement joins TRBV7-9 to TRBJ1-1, with 7 bases that match TRBD1. Germline-derived CDR1 and CDR2 are SEHNR and FQNEAQ (reference sequence). V gave up 6 bases and J gave up 10 bases; unmatched junction bases: 14. The CDR3 is made up of 14 amino acids. The CDR3 nucleotides read TGTGCCAGCAGTTATAGCTTCACAGGGGATCGAGCTTTCTTT. It yields the protein CASSYSFTGDRAFF.

The rearrangement links TRBV5-6 to TRBJ2-1; 8 bases are shared with TRBD1. CDR3 size: 15 residues. The ends lost 4 bases at V and 7 bases at J; junction bases unmatched: 10. From germline, CDR1 is SGHDT and CDR2 YYEEEE. DNA for the CDR3: TGTGCCAGCAGCCCAGGACAGGGATCGTGGAATGAGCAGTTCTTC. As protein: CASSPGQGSWNEQFF.

This clone was recorded once. The chain employs TRBV6-1 and TRBJ1-5; D unclear. Trimming shortened V by 4 bases and J by 7 bases, and 11 bases separated the two germline ends. Germline assignment: CDR1 MNHNS and CDR2 SASEGT. The CDR3 contains 13 residues. CDR3 region: CASSAPRWQPQHF. CDR3 DNA sequence: TGTGCCAGCAGTGCGCCTCGGTGGCAGCCCCAGCATTTT.